Included here is one T cell receptor (beta chain) sequence, with context. Its antigen is not known. The germline V and J ends were trimmed by 5 bases and 4 bases, with 15 bases remaining between them. Per the germline V gene, CDR1 is SGHRS and CDR2 is YFSETQ. This CDR3 has 14 amino acids. The sample comes from a study of cytomegalovirus exposure and HLA in healthy donors. Study-level findings and limits: Data from an earlier analysis indicated that most TCR beta V segments were productive either about 90% or about 30% of the time.

The PCR employed 60 Vbeta primers together with 13 Jbeta primers. Profiling relied on immunoSEQ multiplex PCR, and the TCRdb table lists in-frame clones only, not all of them. This table holds over 70,000 clones, about 70% found once. The V and J genes are TRBV5-1 and TRBJ2-5; tentative D call: TRBD1 (5 bases). The sequence was collected from a woman between 50 and 59 years old in good health and CMV-seropositive. The material sequenced was PBMCs. The chain's CDR3 is CASRRTTSAETQYF. CDR3 in DNA: TGCGCCAGCAGACGGACAACCAGCGCAGAGACCCAGTACTTC.